Listed below are T cell receptor beta chains from one sample, sequenced in a study of control samples from healthy donors and cancer patients. Using immunoSEQ multiplex PCR, the repertoire was profiled, and TCRdb retains in-frame clones only, with some absent. The repertoire includes some 130,000 clones, roughly 92% of them detected once, and about 11% sits in the top ten. What was sequenced was blood. These TCRs come from a man aged 30 to 45 in good health. Each CDR3 is given with its conserved first and last residue. A D gene is named only where the DNA matches it firmly. Expanded clones are given a class, and other clones once, few, many or no size at all.

size,D,V,J,DNA,CDR3
.,.,TRBV7-9,TRBJ1-1,TGTGCCAGCAGTCGACAGGCGCCTGAAGCTTTCTTT,CASSRQAPEAFF
.,TRBD1,TRBV7-2,TRBJ1-2,TGTGCCAGCAGCTTTGGGACAGGATCCTCCTATGGCTACACCTTC,CASSFGTGSSYGYTF
.,TRBD1,TRBV19,TRBJ1-2,TGTGCCAGTAATCCCGGGACAGGATACTATGGCTACACCTTC,CASNPGTGYYGYTF
.,TRBD1,TRBV7-9,TRBJ2-3,TGTGCCAGCAGCCCAGGACAGGGGTACACAGATACGCAGTATTTT,CASSPGQGYTDTQYF
.,.,TRBV5-1,TRBJ2-3,TGCGCCAGCAGCTTGGTAGGGGACTGGACAGATACGCAGTATTTT,CASSLVGDWTDTQYF
.,TRBD2,TRBV7-8,TRBJ2-3,TGTGCCAGCAGCTTAAGACTAGCTTTGGATACGCAGTATTTT,CASSLRLALDTQYF
.,.,TRBV12-3/TRBV12-4,TRBJ1-2,TGTGCCAGCACCCCCAGGGGTAATTTTGGCTACACCTTC,CASTPRGNFGYTF
.,.,TRBV7-2,TRBJ1-3,TGTGCCAGCAGCCTGGTTCCGGGACCCTCCACTGGAAACACCATATATTTT,CASSLVPGPSTGNTIYF
.,.,TRBV18,TRBJ1-1,TGTGCCAGCTCACCGACCGACATAGTCCACGAAAAACCACCTCGCACTGAAGCTTTCTTT,CASSPTDIVHEKPPRTEAFF
.,.,TRBV7-2,TRBJ1-3,TGTGCCAGCAGCTTATTGGGTACTGGAAACACCATATATTTT,CASSLLGTGNTIYF
.,TRBD1,TRBV10-3,TRBJ1-3,TGTGCCATTACTCCGGGACAGGACCCTGGAAACACCATATATTTT,CAITPGQDPGNTIYF
.,TRBD2,TRBV19,TRBJ2-1,TGTGCCAGTAGTCCGGGACTAGCGACGGATGAGCAGTTCTTC,CASSPGLATDEQFF
.,.,TRBV10-3,TRBJ1-1,TGTGCCATCAGGAAGGACATCACTGCGACTGAAGCTTTCTTT,CAIRKDITATEAFF
few,.,TRBV7-9,TRBJ1-4,TGTGCCAGCAGCTTTGGAGGGTATGGAGAAAAACTGTTTTTT,CASSFGGYGEKLFF
.,.,TRBV7-6,TRBJ2-2,TGTGCCAGCAGCTTAAGCGGTGGTGGGAGGAACACCGGGGAGCTGTTTTTT,CASSLSGGGRNTGELFF
.,.,TRBV2,TRBJ1-5,TGTGCCAGCAGCCTATTTGGGGGCAATCAGCCCCAGCATTTT,CASSLFGGNQPQHF
.,.,TRBV19,TRBJ2-2,TGTGCCAGTAGTGAATCGAACACCGGGGAGCTGTTTTTT,CASSESNTGELFF
.,.,TRBV6-4,TRBJ2-1,TGTGCCAGCAGTGACTCGAGTGCCAATTCTGAGCAGTTCTTC,CASSDSSANSEQFF
.,.,TRBV28,TRBJ2-1,TGTGCCAGCAGTTCAATTGGGGGCTTGAGCTCCTACAATGAGCAGTTCTTC,CASSSIGGLSSYNEQFF
.,.,TRBV14,TRBJ1-2,TGTGCCAGCAGCCAAGGCATGGGGTCGGGGTTTCGTCAGGGCTACACCTTC,CASSQGMGSGFRQGYTF
.,.,TRBV12-5,TRBJ1-1,TGTGCTAGTGGCCCTTCAGGAGGCCCCCCTGAAGCTTTCTTT,CASGPSGGPPEAFF